These 22 T cell receptor beta chains were all obtained from the same sample, sequenced in a study of T cells in Graves' hyperthyroidism and ophthalmopathy. RNA transcripts yielded amplified TCR beta CDR3 regions. TCR CDR3 underwent first-round RT-PCR with the HTBI primer set. One entry per CDR3 protein results from TCRdb running MiXCR on the multiplex PCR reads. The table shows 500,000 to 600,000 distinct CDR3 sequences, with around 42% occurring only once. The sample was peripheral blood or thyroid tissue (not recorded which). All receptors derive from an adult woman with Graves' disease, either hyperthyroidism or ophthalmopathy (not recorded which).

V usage is TRBV6-6 and J usage is TRBJ1-4; D uncertain. Trimming left V 5 bases short and J 8 bases short, with 12 bases between. This CDR3 has 13 amino acids. Germline V gene data show CDR1 as MNHNY and CDR2 as SVGAGI (reference sequence). CDR3 residues: CASSRQVREKLFF. In DNA, the CDR3 is TGTGCCAGCAGTCGGCAGGTACGGGAAAAACTGTTTTTT.

This clonotype was seen many times. The V call is TRBV30, the J call TRBJ1-3; D is ambiguous. The CDR3 totals 13 residues. Deletions cut 2 bases from V and 3 bases from J, with 8 bases between. The germline CDR1 and CDR2 sequences are GTSNPN and SVGIG (reference sequence). CDR3 loop: CAWSRLDGNTIYF. The CDR3 region has the DNA TGTGCCTGGAGTAGGTTGGATGGAAACACCATATATTTT.

The CDR3 spells CSADGTTNEKLFF. The CDR3 DNA reads as TGCAGTGCCGACGGAACAACTAATGAAAAACTGTTTTTT. The chain carries TRBV20-1 and TRBJ1-4; D is unresolved. Trimming removed 6 bases from V and 0 bases from J, with 8 bases in between. The CDR3 has 13 residues. The germline V gene has CDR1 DFQATT and CDR2 SNEGSKA (reference sequence).

This clonotype was detected only once. The CDR3 reads CASSYLGLAENTGELFF. DNA of the CDR3: TGTGCCAGCAGCTACCTGGGACTAGCGGAGAACACCGGGGAGCTGTTTTTT. The chain links TRBV7-8 to TRBJ2-2; 11 positions match TRBD2. V lost 4 bases to trimming and J lost 1 base; unmatched junction nucleotides: 5. Looked up from germline, CDR1 is SGHVS and CDR2 is FQNEAQ. CDR3 length: 17 amino acids. The variable domain in full, completed from reference TRBV7-8 and TRBJ2-2, reads GAGVSQSPRYKVAKRGQDVALRCDPISGHVSLFWYQQALGQGPEFLTYFQNEAQLDKSGLPSDRFFAERPEGSVSTLKIQRTQQEDSAVYLCASSYLGLAENTGELFFGEGSRLTVL.

The chain has TRBV7-9 and TRBJ2-2; no firm D call. CDR1 SEHNR and CDR2 FQNEAQ come from the germline V gene (reference sequence). Trimming left V 2 bases short and J 0 bases short, with 13 bases between. This CDR3 has 17 residues. The CDR3 reads CASSLRGGRPNTGELFF. CDR3 nucleotides: TGTGCCAGCAGCTTACGTGGTGGCAGGCCGAACACCGGGGAGCTGTTTTTT.

The rearrangement uses TRBV10-2 and TRBJ2-3; 9 bases fit TRBD1. The V gene end was trimmed by 5 bases and the J gene end by 6 bases; junction bases not matched to a gene: 6. There are 14 residues in the CDR3. Germline lookup yields CDR1 WSHSY and CDR2 SAAADI. The DNA for the CDR3 is TGCGCCAGCAGTCAAGGACAGGGGATGGATACGCAGTATTTT. Its translation: CASSQGQGMDTQYF.

The chain is built from TRBV20-1 and TRBJ1-1; a possible D gene is TRBD1 (5 bases). CDR1 and CDR2 from the germline V gene are DFQATT and SNEGSKA (reference sequence). The CDR3 sequence is 17 residues long. V dropped 0 bases and J dropped 2 bases, with 19 bases sitting between them. In DNA form, the CDR3 reads TGCAGTGCTAGAGAGGGGGGGAGGGACGAGTTAAACACTGAAGCTTTCTTT. It codes for CSAREGGRDELNTEAFF.

The chain uses TRBV7-2 and TRBJ2-5; TRBD2 matches at 10 bases. Germline V gives CDR1 SGHTA, CDR2 FQGNSA. The CDR3 has 15 residues. The trim removed 3 bases at V and 5 bases at J, leaving 6 bases unmatched. CDR3 loop: CASSFKRGGGETQYF. CDR3 nucleotide sequence: TGTGCCAGCAGCTTTAAGCGGGGGGGGGGGGAGACCCAGTACTTC.

The chain recombines TRBV7-2 with TRBJ1-4; D possibly corresponds to TRBD1 (5 bases). Trimming pared 5 bases from V and 6 bases from J, leaving 13 bases between. This CDR3 has 14 amino acids. Germline loops: CDR1 SGHTA, CDR2 FQGNSA. CDR3 sequence: CASSPRGNYEKLFF. As DNA, the CDR3 is TGTGCCAGCAGCCCACGGGGGAATTATGAAAAACTGTTTTTT.

The V call is TRBV15, the J call TRBJ2-7; 7 bases line up with TRBD2. The CDR3 covers 15 residues. Looked up from germline, CDR1 is LNHNV and CDR2 is YYDKDF (reference sequence). Germline trimming cut 10 bases from V and 5 bases from J; bases unmatched to any gene: 17. The CDR3 reads CASPPTGGRKDEQYF. CDR3 nucleotides: TGTGCCAGCCCCCCAACGGGCGGGAGAAAGGACGAGCAGTACTTC.

As concerns this clonotype: An end of the junction does not agree with germline; a read error may underlie this. CDR3 in DNA: TGTGCCGGCAGTCAGGGGGCGTGGGAGACCCAGTACTTC. It codes for CAGSQGAWETQYF. V usage is TRBV7-9 and J usage is TRBJ2-5; 8 bases are a match to TRBD1. In germline, CDR1 is SEHNR, CDR2 FQNEAQ (reference sequence). The CDR3 sequence is 13 residues long. The whole variable domain, filled in from reference TRBV7-9 and TRBJ2-5, reads DTGVSQNPRHKITKRGQNVTFRCDPISEHNRLYWYRQTLGQGPEFLTYFQNEAQLEKSRLLSDRFSAERPKGSFSTLEIQRTEQGDSAMYLCAGSQGAWETQYFGPGTRLLVL.

Regarding this clonotype: The CDR3 does not end in the conserved phenylalanine or tryptophan, so this is likely a read error. The chain uses TRBV7-9 and TRBJ2-2, with D perhaps TRBD2 (6 bases). The V end was cut by 5 bases, the J end by 0 bases, with 13 bases between. CDR1 SEHNR and CDR2 FQNEAQ come from the germline V gene (reference sequence). The CDR3 extends over 16 amino acids. Here the CDR3 DNA reads TGTGCCAGCAGCCACAGAGCGGGTACGAACACCGGGGAGCTGTTTTCT. Its protein product is CASSHRAGTNTGELFS.

This clonotype was seen ten or more times. This chain links TRBV20-1 with TRBJ2-7; unclear D gene. V was trimmed by 3 bases and J by 1 base, leaving 4 bases between them. There are 11 residues in the CDR3. Germline CDR1 and CDR2: DFQATT and SNEGSKA (reference sequence). CDR3 protein: CSASPSYEQYF. The DNA for the CDR3 is TGCAGTGCTAGTCCATCCTACGAGCAGTACTTC.

Ten or more counts support this clonotype. V is TRBV5-6 and J is TRBJ2-2, with no clear D. V shed 0 bases and J shed 3 bases, with 9 bases lying between them. From germline, CDR1 is SGHDT and CDR2 YYEEEE. This CDR3 contains 15 residues. In nucleotides, the CDR3 is TGTGCCAGCAGCTTGGGCGTATCTTACACCGGGGAGCTGTTTTTT. This gives the protein CASSLGVSYTGELFF.

This chain links TRBV15 with TRBJ1-1; D is undetermined. Germline assignment: CDR1 LNHNV and CDR2 YYDKDF (reference sequence). The CDR3 runs 16 residues. Between the trimmed V and J ends, which lost 0 bases and 4 bases, there was a span of 15 bases. CDR3 DNA sequence: TGTGCCACCAGCAGAGATCGAGGGAGGGAGACCACTGAAGCTTTCTTT. Residues: CATSRDRGRETTEAFF.

This clonotype occurred many times. The chain links TRBV7-6 to TRBJ1-4; D gene unclear. Germline CDR1 reads SGHVS; CDR2 reads FNYEAQ. CDR3 length: 15 amino acids. The V end lost 3 bases, the J end lost 5 bases, and 13 bases lay between the germline ends. Here the CDR3 DNA reads TGTGCCAGCAGCTTCGGACCCGGGCTGAATGAAAAACTGTTTTTT. Amino acid sequence: CASSFGPGLNEKLFF.

The rearrangement links TRBV7-8 to TRBJ2-7; TRBD2 matches 8 bases. This CDR3 has 15 residues. The junction had 5 bases not matched to a gene; V was cut back by 4 bases and J by 0 bases. Germline values: CDR1 SGHVS, CDR2 FQNEAQ. CDR3 protein: CASSYSGISSYEQYF. The CDR3 DNA sequence: TGTGCCAGCAGCTATAGCGGGATAAGCTCCTACGAGCAGTACTTC. The full variable domain, with the rest looked up from reference TRBV7-8 and TRBJ2-7, is GAGVSQSPRYKVAKRGQDVALRCDPISGHVSLFWYQQALGQGPEFLTYFQNEAQLDKSGLPSDRFFAERPEGSVSTLKIQRTQQEDSAVYLCASSYSGISSYEQYFGPGTRLTVT.

Only a few counts were recorded for this clonotype. A much larger clone differs from this one at a single base, so this may be a read error. The chain recombines TRBV6-6 with TRBJ2-7, with 8 nucleotides matching TRBD2. This CDR3 has 15 residues. CDR1 and CDR2 (germline): MNHNY, SVGAGI (reference sequence). The CDR3 sequence: CASSLRGAGVYGQYF. CDR3 coding DNA: TGTGCCAGCAGCCTCAGAGGAGCGGGAGTATACGGGCAGTACTTC.

This clonotype appeared many times. V and J are TRBV7-9 and TRBJ2-7; 8 nucleotides align to TRBD2. J was trimmed by 7 bases and V by 6 bases; bases with no gene match: 14. This CDR3 has 15 amino acids. Per germline, CDR1 SEHNR and CDR2 FQNEAQ (reference sequence). CDR3: CASSPRNGRAGEQYF. CDR3 DNA: TGTGCCAGCAGTCCCCGAAACGGGAGGGCCGGGGAGCAGTACTTC.

V is TRBV28 and J is TRBJ1-2; 8 bases match TRBD1. The germline gives CDR1 MDHEN, CDR2 SYDVKM. The CDR3 extends over 14 amino acids. The V gene end was trimmed by 6 bases and the J gene end by 8 bases; junction bases not matched to a gene: 11. DNA of the CDR3: TGTGCCAGCAGAGCCCAACAGGGGGGGAGGGGCTACACCTTC. Translating gives CASRAQQGGRGYTF.

V gene TRBV12-3 or TRBV12-4 combines with J gene TRBJ1-3; D remains unclear. V was pared by 4 bases and J by 0 bases, with 10 bases between. The CDR3 consists of 15 residues. CDR3 loop: CASSSFPDSGNTIYF. CDR3 DNA: TGTGCCAGCAGTTCATTCCCAGACTCTGGAAACACCATATATTTT.

In its sample, this clonotype was seen a few times. The rearrangement links TRBV29-1 to TRBJ2-7; no reliable D call. CDR3 size: 13 residues. V lost 2 bases and J 0 bases, leaving 8 bases between the germline ends. Germline lookup yields CDR1 SQVTM and CDR2 ANQGSEA. This chain's CDR3 is CSVEWGSSYEQYF. CDR3 DNA sequence: TGCAGCGTTGAATGGGGATCCTCCTACGAGCAGTACTTC.